The clone carrying this T cell receptor (beta chain) was observed at least ten times. This record comes from a study of Graves' ophthalmopathy and Graves' hyperthyroidism. Across the whole study: At the time of initial diagnosis and before any treatment, peripheral blood was collected.

TCR beta CDR3 amplification used RNA transcripts. The library came from an HTBI-primed first-round RT-PCR and a second-round multiplex PCR. MiXCR was run by TCRdb on the multiplex PCR reads, yielding one entry per CDR3 protein. The sample lists 150,000 to 200,000 distinct CDR3 sequences; roughly two fifths were seen once. Germline CDR1 is LNHDA and CDR2 is SQIVND (reference sequence). The V end was cut by 6 bases, the J end by 5 bases, with 16 bases between. The CDR3 extends over 14 amino acids. The clonotype was recovered from a man younger than 45 with Graves' ophthalmopathy. Sequencing used peripheral blood. V usage is TRBV19 and J usage is TRBJ1-2; D not resolved. As DNA, the CDR3 is TGTGCCAGTAGGATCATTGGACTCGAATATGGCTACACCTTC. Protein: CASRIIGLEYGYTF.